The clone carrying this T cell receptor (beta chain) appeared a single time. Profiling relied on immunoSEQ multiplex PCR, and the TCRdb table lists in-frame clones only, not all of them. In the table there are tens of thousands of clones, 88% of which are singletons. This sample stems from a study of blood T cell repertoires in COVID-19. CDR1 and CDR2 from the germline V gene are MNHEY and SVGAGI. The CDR3 sequence is 12 residues long. The V and J ends lost 4 bases and 11 bases respectively, with 9 bases between them. The chain couples TRBV6-5 to TRBJ1-6; D remains unclear. Sequenced material: peripheral blood. This TCR was sampled from a woman over 75 with acute or convalescent COVID-19. The CDR3 nucleotides are TGTGCCAGCAGTTTTCGGGGTGCACCCCTCCACTTT. It yields the protein CASSFRGAPLHF.